This TCR beta chain is from a study of T cell repertoires in cytomegalovirus infection. The wider study: Indications of both CMV infection and matching HLA type were provided by public TCR beta signatures. General study results and limits: Across the ex vivo response, the dominant clonotypes were HLA-C-restricted CMV-specific TCR beta clonotypes. Based on cumulative public TCR beta family frequency, carriers of CMV plus the relevant HLA were identified.

This clonotype was detected many times. Its target is not known. TCRdb reprocessed the reads with MiXCR, giving one entry per CDR3 protein. The data show about 320,000 distinct CDR3 sequences, with 9% to 9.5% seen just once and around 4% held by the top ten. CDR1 is MNHEY and CDR2 is SVGAGI in the germline V gene. CDR3 length: 15 amino acids. The trim removed 2 bases at V and 2 bases at J, leaving 5 bases unmatched. The origin of this receptor is a human donor in good health (CMV status not recorded). Some clones in this sample may be carry-over from other donors' samples. The V call is TRBV6-5, the J call TRBJ2-7, with 8 bases fitting TRBD2. Sequenced input: PBMCs. For the CDR3, the DNA is TGTGCCAGCAGTTACGAAGCGGGGGCTACCTACGAGCAGTACTTC. This translates into CASSYEAGATYEQYF.